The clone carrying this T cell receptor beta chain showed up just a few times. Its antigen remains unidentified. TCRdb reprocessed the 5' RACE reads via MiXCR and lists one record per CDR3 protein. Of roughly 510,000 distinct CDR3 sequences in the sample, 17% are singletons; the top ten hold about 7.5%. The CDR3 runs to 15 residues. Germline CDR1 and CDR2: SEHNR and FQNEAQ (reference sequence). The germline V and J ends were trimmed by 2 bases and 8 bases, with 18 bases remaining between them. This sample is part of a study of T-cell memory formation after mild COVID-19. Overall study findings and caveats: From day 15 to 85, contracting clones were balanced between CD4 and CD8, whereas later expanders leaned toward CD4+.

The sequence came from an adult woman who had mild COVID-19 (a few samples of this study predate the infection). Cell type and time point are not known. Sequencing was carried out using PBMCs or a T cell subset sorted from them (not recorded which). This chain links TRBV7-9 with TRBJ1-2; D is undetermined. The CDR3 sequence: CASSLSPGEGDGYTF. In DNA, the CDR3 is TGTGCCAGCAGCTTATCCCCCGGGGAGGGCGACGGCTACACCTTC.